The clone carrying this T cell receptor beta chain appeared many times. The antigen remains undetermined. A library made for alpha chains picked up this beta chain off target, so its size means little. The data are from a study of spatial heterogeneity in lung cancer. Notes on the study in general: Intratumoral expanded alpha and beta TCR counts were found to track tumor mutation counts.

Each TCR cDNA molecule carried a unique molecular identifier. TCRdb used MiXCR to reprocess the 5' RACE reads, holding one entry per CDR3 protein. The profile shows 17,000 or so distinct CDR3 sequences, 6% to 6.5% of them singletons. The V gene end was trimmed by 5 bases and the J gene end by 8 bases; junction bases not matched to a gene: 16. This CDR3 contains 17 residues. This sample's time point: sample taken at primary tumor resection. The sequence was collected from a male donor with early-stage non-small cell lung cancer. This material consisted of lung tumor tissue, taken at surgery. The chain couples TRBV12-3 or TRBV12-4 to TRBJ1-3, with 9 bases fitting TRBD1. The CDR3 loop reads CASSLAGTGSGRDTIYF. The CDR3 DNA is TGTGCCAGCAGTCTCGCCGGGACAGGGTCAGGAAGGGACACCATATATTTT.